The following is a TCR beta chain sequence with its context. Germline values: CDR1 SGHVS, CDR2 FQNEAQ. CDR3 size: 13 residues. The V end lost 5 bases, the J end lost 1 base, and 8 bases lay between the germline ends. In the original processing: By means of reference gene primer amplification, nucleated cell counts were estimated. Data came from immunoSEQ multiplex PCR; TCRdb stores just in-frame clones and leaves some out. V, J and clone size derive from that table, while D and trimming were established from the DNA sequence. The sample yields around 400,000 clones, approximately 89% seen once. The data stem from a study of blood T cell repertoires in COVID-19.

The clonotype was recovered from a woman aged 25 to 39 who had recovered from COVID-19. Sequenced input: PBMCs or T cells enriched from blood (not recorded which). The V call is TRBV7-8, the J call TRBJ1-1; D is unresolved. CDR3: CASSHRGNTEAFF. In nucleotides, the CDR3 is TGTGCCAGCAGCCACCGGGGGAACACTGAAGCTTTCTTT.